This TCR beta chain comes out of a study of cytomegalovirus exposure and HLA in healthy donors. In the PCR, 60 Vbeta and 13 Jbeta primers were used. Profiling relied on immunoSEQ multiplex PCR, and the TCRdb table lists in-frame clones only, not all of them. The repertoire has 150,000 or so clones, just under 80% of them found once; the top ten carry 9.7%. The V end was cut by 3 bases, the J end by 4 bases, with 16 bases between. The CDR3 is made up of 15 amino acids. Per the germline V gene, CDR1 is GTSNPN and CDR2 is SVGIG (reference sequence). Sequences were obtained from PBMCs. This receptor was obtained from a young man in good health and CMV-seropositive. The genes are TRBV30 and TRBJ1-5, with D possibly being TRBD1 (5 bases). The CDR3 region has the DNA TGTGCCTGGAGCGGCCGGGGACTCTATAATCAGCCCCAGCATTTT. As protein: CAWSGRGLYNQPQHF.